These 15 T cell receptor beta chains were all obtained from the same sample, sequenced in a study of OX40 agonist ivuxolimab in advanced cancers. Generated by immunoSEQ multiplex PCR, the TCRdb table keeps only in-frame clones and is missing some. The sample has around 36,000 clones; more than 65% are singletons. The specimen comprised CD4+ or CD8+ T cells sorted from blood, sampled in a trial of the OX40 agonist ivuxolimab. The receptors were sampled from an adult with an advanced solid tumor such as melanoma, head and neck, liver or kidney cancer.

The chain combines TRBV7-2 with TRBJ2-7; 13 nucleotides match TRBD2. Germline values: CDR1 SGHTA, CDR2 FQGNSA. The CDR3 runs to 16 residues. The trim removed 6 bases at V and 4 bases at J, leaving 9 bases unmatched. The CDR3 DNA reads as TGTGCCAGCAGTTCTGCGACTAGCGGGGGGCCGTACGAGCAGTACTTC. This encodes CASSSATSGGPYEQYF.

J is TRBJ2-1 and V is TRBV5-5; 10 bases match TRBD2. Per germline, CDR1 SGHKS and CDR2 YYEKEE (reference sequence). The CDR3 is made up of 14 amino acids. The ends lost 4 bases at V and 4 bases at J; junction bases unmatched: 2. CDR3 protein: CASSRLAGYNEQFF. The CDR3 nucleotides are TGTGCCAGCAGCCGACTAGCGGGTTACAATGAGCAGTTCTTC.

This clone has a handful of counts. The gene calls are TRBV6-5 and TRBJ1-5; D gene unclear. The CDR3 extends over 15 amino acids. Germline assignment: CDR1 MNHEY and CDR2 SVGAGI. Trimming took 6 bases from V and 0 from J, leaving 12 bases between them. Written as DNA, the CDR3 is TGTGCCAGCAGCCCTCAGAAAGGTAGCAATCAGCCCCAGCATTTT. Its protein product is CASSPQKGSNQPQHF.

The CDR3 protein is CSVEEGGIGNQPQHF. The CDR3 DNA is TGCAGCGTTGAAGAAGGAGGGATAGGCAATCAGCCCCAGCATTTT. This chain uses TRBV29-1 with TRBJ1-5, with D hard to call. V lost 0 bases and J 2 bases, leaving 11 bases between the germline ends. This CDR3 comprises 15 residues. Germline CDR1 reads SQVTM; CDR2 reads ANQGSEA.

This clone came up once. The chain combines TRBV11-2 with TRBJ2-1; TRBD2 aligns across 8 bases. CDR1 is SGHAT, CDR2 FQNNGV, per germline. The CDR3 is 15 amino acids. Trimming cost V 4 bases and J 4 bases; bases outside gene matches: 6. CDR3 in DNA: TGTGCCAGCAGCTCGAGCGGGAGTGCATACAATGAGCAGTTCTTC. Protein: CASSSSGSAYNEQFF. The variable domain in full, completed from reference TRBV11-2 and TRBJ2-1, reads EAGVAQSPRYKIIEKRQSVAFWCNPISGHATLYWYQQILGQGPKLLIQFQNNGVVDDSQLPKDRFSAERLKGVDSTLKIQPAKLEDSAVYLCASSSSGSAYNEQFFGPGTRLTVL.

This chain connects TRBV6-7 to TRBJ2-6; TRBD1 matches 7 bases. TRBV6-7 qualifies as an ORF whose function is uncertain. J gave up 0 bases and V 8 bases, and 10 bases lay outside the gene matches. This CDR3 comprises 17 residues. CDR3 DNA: TGTGCCAGCGGCACAGGGGCTCGAAGCTCTGGGGCCAACGTCCTGACTTTC. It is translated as CASGTGARSSGANVLTF.

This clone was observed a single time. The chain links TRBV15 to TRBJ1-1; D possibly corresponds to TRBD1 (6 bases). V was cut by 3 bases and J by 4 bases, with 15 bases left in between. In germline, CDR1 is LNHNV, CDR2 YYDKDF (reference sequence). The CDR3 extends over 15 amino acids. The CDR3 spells CATSRGGRGGTEAFF. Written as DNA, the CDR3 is TGTGCCACCAGCAGGGGGGGCAGGGGTGGCACTGAAGCTTTCTTT.

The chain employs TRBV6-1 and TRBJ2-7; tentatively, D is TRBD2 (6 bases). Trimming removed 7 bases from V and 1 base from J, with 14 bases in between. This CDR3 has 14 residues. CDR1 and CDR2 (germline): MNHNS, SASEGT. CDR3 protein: CASNGWRGSYEQYF. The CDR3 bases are TGTGCCAGCAATGGCTGGCGGGGTTCCTACGAGCAGTACTTC.

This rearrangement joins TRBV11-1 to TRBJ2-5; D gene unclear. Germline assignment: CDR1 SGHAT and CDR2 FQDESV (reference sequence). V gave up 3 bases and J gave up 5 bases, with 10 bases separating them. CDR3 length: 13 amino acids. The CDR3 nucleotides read TGTGCCAGCAGCTTCCTGGCCGGGGAGACCCAGTACTTC. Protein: CASSFLAGETQYF.

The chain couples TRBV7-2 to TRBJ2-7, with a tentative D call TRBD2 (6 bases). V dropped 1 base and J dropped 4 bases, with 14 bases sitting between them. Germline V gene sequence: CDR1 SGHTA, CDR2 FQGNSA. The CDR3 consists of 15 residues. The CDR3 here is CASSLDGGVGYEQYF. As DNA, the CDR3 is TGTGCCAGCAGCTTAGATGGAGGGGTCGGGTACGAGCAGTACTTC. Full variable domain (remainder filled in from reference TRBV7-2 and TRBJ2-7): GAGVSQSPSNKVTEKGKDVELRCDPISGHTALYWYRQSLGQGLEFLIYFQGNSAPDKSGLPSDRFSAERTGGSVSTLTIQRTQQEDSAVYLCASSLDGGVGYEQYFGPGTRLTVT.

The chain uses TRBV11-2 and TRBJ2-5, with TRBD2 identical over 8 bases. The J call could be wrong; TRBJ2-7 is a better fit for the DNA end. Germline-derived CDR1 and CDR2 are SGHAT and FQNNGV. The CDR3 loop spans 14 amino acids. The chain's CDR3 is CASSLSRGGYEQYF. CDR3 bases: TGTGCCAGCAGCCTGTCCCGGGGGGGGTACGAGCAGTACTTC.

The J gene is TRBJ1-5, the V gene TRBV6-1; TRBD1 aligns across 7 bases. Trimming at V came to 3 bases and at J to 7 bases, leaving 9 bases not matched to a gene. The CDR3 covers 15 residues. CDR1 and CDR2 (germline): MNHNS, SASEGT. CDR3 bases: TGTGCCAGCAGTGAGAGGGGGACAGCGGACCAGCCCCAGCATTTT. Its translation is CASSERGTADQPQHF.

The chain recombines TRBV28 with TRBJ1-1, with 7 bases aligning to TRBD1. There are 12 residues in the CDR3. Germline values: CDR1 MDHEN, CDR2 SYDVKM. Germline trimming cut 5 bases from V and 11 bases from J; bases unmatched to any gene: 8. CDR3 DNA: TGTGCCAGCAGTATCCGACAGGGATCCGCTTTCTTT. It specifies CASSIRQGSAFF.

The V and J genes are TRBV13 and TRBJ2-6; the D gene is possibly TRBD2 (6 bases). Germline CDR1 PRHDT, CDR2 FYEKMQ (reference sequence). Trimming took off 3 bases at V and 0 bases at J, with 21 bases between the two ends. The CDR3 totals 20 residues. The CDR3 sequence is CASSFRTWREANSGANVLTF. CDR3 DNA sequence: TGTGCCAGCAGCTTCCGCACGTGGAGGGAGGCAAACTCTGGGGCCAACGTCCTGACTTTC.

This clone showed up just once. In nucleotides, the CDR3 is TGTGCCAGCAGCCGGACAGGGTCCGAGCAGTACTTC. Protein product: CASSRTGSEQYF. J is TRBJ2-7 and V is TRBV5-5, with TRBD1 matching over 8 bases. Germline CDR1 SGHKS, CDR2 YYEKEE (reference sequence). The CDR3 covers 12 residues. V shed 4 bases and J 6 bases; nucleotides not matched to a gene: 3. Filled out from reference TRBV5-5 and TRBJ2-7, the complete variable domain reads DAGVTQSPTHLIKTRGQQVTLRCSPISGHKSVSWYQQVLGQGPQFIFQYYEKEERGRGNFPDRFSARQFPNYSSELNVNALLLGDSALYLCASSRTGSEQYFGPGTRLTVT.